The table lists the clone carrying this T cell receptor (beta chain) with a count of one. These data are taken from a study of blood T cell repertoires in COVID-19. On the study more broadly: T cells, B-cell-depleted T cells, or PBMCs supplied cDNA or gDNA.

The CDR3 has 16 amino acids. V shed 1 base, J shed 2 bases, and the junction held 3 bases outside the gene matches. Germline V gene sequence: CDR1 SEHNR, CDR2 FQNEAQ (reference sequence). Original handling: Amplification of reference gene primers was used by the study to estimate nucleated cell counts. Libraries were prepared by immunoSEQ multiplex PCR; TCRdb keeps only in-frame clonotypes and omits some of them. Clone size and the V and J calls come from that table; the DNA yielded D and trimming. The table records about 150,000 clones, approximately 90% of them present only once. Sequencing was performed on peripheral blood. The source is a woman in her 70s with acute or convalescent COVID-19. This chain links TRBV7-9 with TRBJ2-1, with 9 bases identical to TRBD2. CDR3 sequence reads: CASSLGSGGPYNEQFF. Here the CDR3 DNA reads TGTGCCAGCAGCTTAGGTAGCGGGGGACCCTACAATGAGCAGTTCTTC.